The clone carrying this T cell receptor beta chain appeared a few times. Cohort placement rested on clinical history that participants reported themselves. The sample originates from a study of blood T cell repertoires in COVID-19. Generated by immunoSEQ multiplex PCR, the TCRdb table keeps only in-frame clones and is missing some. The table lists about 220,000 clones, roughly four fifths of them singletons. The ends were cut back, 5 bases at V and 3 bases at J, with 13 bases in the middle. The CDR3 loop spans 13 amino acids. Germline V lookup: CDR1 SQVTM, CDR2 ANQGSEA. The chain links TRBV29-1 to TRBJ1-1; D is perhaps TRBD1 (6 bases). Material: PBMCs or T cells enriched from blood (not recorded which). The TCR comes from a middle-aged man who had recovered from COVID-19. CDR3 in DNA: TGCAGCGTTCGATACAGGGAAGACACTGAAGCTTTCTTT. It encodes CSVRYREDTEAFF.